The next 20 T cell receptor beta chains were all read from a single sample in a study of blood T cell repertoires in COVID-19. The method was immunoSEQ multiplex PCR; TCRdb's version includes in-frame clones alone and lacks a portion of them. The sample includes 110,000 to 150,000 clones, 75% to 85% of them seen just once. The source material was peripheral blood. The receptors shown here come from a man aged 55 to 70 with acute or convalescent COVID-19.

CDR3: CASSPFSGYNEQFF. The CDR3 DNA reads TGTGCCAGTAGCCCCTTTAGCGGATACAATGAGCAGTTCTTC. The rearrangement uses TRBV19 and TRBJ2-1; D is perhaps TRBD2 (6 bases). This CDR3 spans 14 amino acids. Trimming shortened V by 6 bases and J by 4 bases, and 13 bases separated the two germline ends. Germline values: CDR1 LNHDA, CDR2 SQIVND (reference sequence).

The chain carries TRBV28 and TRBJ2-7; D remains unclear. The V gene lost 1 base and the J gene lost 5 bases, with 18 bases spanning the gap. CDR1 is MDHEN and CDR2 is SYDVKM in the germline V gene. This CDR3 contains 16 residues. The CDR3: CASSLYVGLKAHEQYF. For the CDR3, the DNA is TGTGCCAGCAGTTTATACGTGGGCCTTAAGGCCCACGAGCAGTACTTC.

This sequence joins TRBV3-1 (or the pseudogene TRBV3-2) and TRBJ2-7; TRBD1 aligns across 10 bases. Trimming at V came to 3 bases and at J to 12 bases, leaving 5 bases not matched to a gene. The length of the CDR3 is 12 residues. Germline V CDR1 and CDR2: LGHDT, YNNKEL (reference sequence). The CDR3 is CASSHSTGGLYF. Here the CDR3 DNA reads TGTGCCAGCAGCCATTCGACAGGGGGCTTGTACTTC.

The chain combines TRBV10-3 with TRBJ2-1; D unresolved. This CDR3 comprises 11 residues. V was clipped by 3 bases and J by 7 bases, with 4 bases between them. CDR1 is ENHRY and CDR2 is SYGVKD in the germline V gene. The CDR3 here is CAISDPNEQFF. The CDR3 DNA reads as TGTGCCATCAGTGATCCAAATGAGCAGTTCTTC.

This clone has more than one count but fewer than ten. The chain couples TRBV11-2 to TRBJ1-5; TRBD1 matches 8 bases. The CDR3 has 15 residues. The germline CDR1 and CDR2 sequences are SGHAT and FQNNGV. V shed 5 bases, J shed 6 bases, and the junction held 9 bases outside the gene matches. CDR3 loop: CASSPGQGQIQPQHF. The CDR3 DNA sequence: TGTGCCAGCAGCCCCGGACAGGGTCAAATTCAGCCCCAGCATTTT.

This clone was counted between two and nine times. This chain uses TRBV27 with TRBJ1-3; TRBD1 is a possible D gene (5 bases). Trimming took 2 bases from V and 0 from J, leaving 11 bases between them. Germline lookup yields CDR1 MNHEY and CDR2 SMNVEV (reference sequence). This CDR3 spans 16 amino acids. The DNA of the CDR3 is TGTGCCAGCAGTTTAGGAGGGGATAGCTCTGGAAACACCATATATTTT. Translation: CASSLGGDSSGNTIYF.

This chain links TRBV27 with TRBJ2-7; 8 bases are a match to TRBD1. This CDR3 is 14 amino acids long. Germline lookup yields CDR1 MNHEY and CDR2 SMNVEV (reference sequence). The ends lost 7 bases at V and 1 base at J; junction bases unmatched: 6. CDR3 amino acids: CASIGQGGSYEQYF. CDR3 sequence (DNA): TGTGCCAGCATTGGACAGGGTGGGTCCTACGAGCAGTACTTC.

This chain links TRBV27 with TRBJ2-7; D ambiguous. Trimming took off 4 bases at V and 2 bases at J, with 12 bases between the two ends. From germline, CDR1 is MNHEY and CDR2 SMNVEV (reference sequence). This CDR3 is 14 amino acids long. CDR3 loop: CASSSPLFPYEQYF. The CDR3 region has the DNA TGTGCCAGCAGTTCCCCACTGTTTCCCTACGAGCAGTACTTC.

J is TRBJ2-7 and V is TRBV7-2; TRBD1 agrees at 8 bases. V shed 5 bases, J shed 6 bases, and the junction held 6 bases outside the gene matches. Per the germline V gene, CDR1 is SGHTA and CDR2 is FQGNSA. The CDR3 is 13 residues long. The DNA of the CDR3 is TGTGCCAGCAGCCCCCAGGGGGCGGGCGAGCAGTACTTC. Translating gives CASSPQGAGEQYF.

V gene TRBV5-1 combines with J gene TRBJ2-2, with TRBD2 identical over 8 bases. The CDR3 runs to 17 residues. Trimming took 5 bases from V and 1 from J; bases not matched to a gene: 10. CDR1 is SGHRS and CDR2 is YFSETQ in the germline V gene. CDR3 loop: CASRAGSGTWNTGELFF. CDR3 DNA: TGCGCCAGCAGGGCGGGTAGCGGGACCTGGAACACCGGGGAGCTGTTTTTT.

The chain uses TRBV25-1 and TRBJ2-2, with TRBD1 identical over 7 bases. This CDR3 contains 15 residues. Trimming took 4 bases from V and 1 from J; bases not matched to a gene: 3. Germline loops: CDR1 MGHDK, CDR2 SYGVNS. The CDR3 DNA sequence: TGTGCCAGCAGTGTCTGGACAGGGAACACCGGGGAGCTGTTTTTT. This encodes CASSVWTGNTGELFF.

The chain recombines TRBV5-4 with TRBJ2-2, with a tentative D call TRBD2 (5 bases). The CDR3 totals 15 residues. The germline V gene encodes CDR1 SGHNT and CDR2 YYREEE (reference sequence). Trimming removed 1 base from V and 7 bases from J, with 14 bases in between. This CDR3 is CASSLKQLAGGELFF. The CDR3 nucleotides read TGTGCCAGCAGCTTGAAGCAGCTAGCAGGCGGGGAGCTGTTTTTT. Based on the CDR3 plus reference TRBV5-4 and TRBJ2-2, the full variable domain is ETGVTQSPTHLIKTRGQQVTLRCSSQSGHNTVSWYQQALGQGPQFIFQYYREEENGRGNFPPRFSGLQFPNYSSELNVNALELDDSALYLCASSLKQLAGGELFFGEGSRLTVL.

A few counts support this clone. This sequence joins TRBV12-5 and TRBJ2-3, with D possibly being TRBD2 (5 bases). V was pared by 6 bases and J by 4 bases, with 14 bases between. Germline CDR1 reads LGHNT; CDR2 reads FRNRAP. The CDR3 length is 14 residues. For the CDR3, the DNA is TGTGCTAGTGGACGAGAGCGGAGGTCAGATACGCAGTATTTT. This sequence encodes CASGRERRSDTQYF.

A few counts support this clone. The rearrangement uses TRBV5-1 and TRBJ2-7, with D tentatively TRBD2 (6 bases). The length of the CDR3 is 14 residues. The germline CDR1 and CDR2 sequences are SGHRS and YFSETQ. Deletions cut 5 bases from V and 3 bases from J, with 15 bases between. DNA of the CDR3: TGCGCCAGCAGGCAGACTAGGGAAAACTACGAGCAGTACTTC. Its protein is CASRQTRENYEQYF.

The rearrangement uses TRBV9 and TRBJ2-3; a possible D gene is TRBD2 (5 bases). The CDR3 runs 16 residues. V was shortened by 0 bases and J by 5 bases, with 16 bases between the two germline ends. Germline assignment: CDR1 SGDLS and CDR2 YYNGEE. The CDR3 nucleotides are TGTGCCAGCAGCGTAGGAGGCGTCCCCGGGGTAGATACGCAGTATTTT. It is translated as CASSVGGVPGVDTQYF.

A note on this clone: The sample carries other DNA sequences with the same CDR3. V gene TRBV18 combines with J gene TRBJ2-1; D is unresolved. Germline values: CDR1 KGHSH, CDR2 LQKENI. The length of the CDR3 is 15 residues. Trimming took 0 bases from V and 0 from J, leaving 6 bases between them. CDR3 nucleotides: TGTGCCAGCTCACCACCATCAGGCTCCTACAATGAGCAGTTCTTC. Its protein product is CASSPPSGSYNEQFF.

This clone was seen more than once but under ten times. The rearrangement links TRBV19 to TRBJ2-3, with D maybe TRBD2 (5 bases). Trimming took off 5 bases at V and 4 bases at J, with 19 bases between the two ends. Germline CDR1 is LNHDA and CDR2 is SQIVND (reference sequence). The CDR3 is 16 residues long. CDR3 amino acids: CASSPREGPSPDTQYF. CDR3 nucleotide sequence: TGTGCCAGTAGTCCCCGGGAAGGGCCGTCCCCAGATACGCAGTATTTT.

The table lists this clone with a count of one. The rearrangement uses TRBV28 and TRBJ2-7; 7 bases are a match to TRBD2. Trimming took 1 base from V and 2 from J; bases not matched to a gene: 5. Germline V gene sequence: CDR1 MDHEN, CDR2 SYDVKM. CDR3 size: 15 residues. The CDR3 DNA reads TGTGCCAGCAGTTTATCGGCTAGCGGAACCTACGAGCAGTACTTC. Amino acids: CASSLSASGTYEQYF.

The chain joins TRBV6-6 to TRBJ2-3, with D possibly TRBD1 on 6 matching bases. V gave up 5 bases and J gave up 1 base, with 16 bases separating them. Germline CDR1 MNHNY, CDR2 SVGAGI (reference sequence). The CDR3 runs 16 residues. DNA of the CDR3: TGTGCCAGCAGTCGCCCCCAGGGGCAAGGCACAGATACGCAGTATTTT. This translates into CASSRPQGQGTDTQYF.

The V call is TRBV7-9, the J call TRBJ2-7; possibly TRBD1 for D (6 bases). Trimming shortened V by 1 base and J by 5 bases, and 12 bases separated the two germline ends. Germline V gene data show CDR1 as SEHNR and CDR2 as FQNEAQ (reference sequence). The CDR3 runs to 14 residues. CDR3 residues: CASSLGGGGHEQYF. The CDR3 coding sequence is TGTGCCAGCAGCTTAGGAGGGGGTGGCCACGAGCAGTACTTC.